This T cell receptor (beta chain) was profiled in a study of metastatic and nonmetastatic thyroid tumors. Study overall: The authors compared repertoires across blood and tumor or nodule tissue from malignant and benign thyroid patients.

Study-wide results and caveats: Compared with benign nodules, malignant thyroid tumors were reported to have significantly higher TCR beta diversity in both blood and tumor.

The CDR3 is 13 amino acids. Trimming left V 6 bases short and J 2 bases short, with 8 bases between. Thyroid surgery was preceded by no treatment in any patient. A note on this clone: Its antigen is still unknown.

In the original analysis: CDR3 was compared across clinicopathological groups, and the resulting differences were used to build a distant-metastasis classifier for papillary thyroid cancer. TCRdb re-clonotyped the PCR reads via MiXCR. None of the V and J calls come from the authors' own analysis; TCRdb made them. Here the sample spans approximately 29,000 clones, roughly 17% being singletons. This TCR was recovered from a female donor with papillary thyroid cancer or a benign thyroid nodule (not recorded which). Some clones in this sample may be carry-over from other donors' samples. Sequencing was done on a sample of blood. V usage is TRBV12-3 or TRBV12-4 and J usage is TRBJ1-5, with unresolved D. CDR3 in DNA: TGTGCCAGCAGCCTCGGTCGCAATCAGCCCCAGCATTTT. Translating it yields CASSLGRNQPQHF.